The 25 T cell receptor beta chains below come from one sample, sequenced in a study of T cell changes during pregnancy in multiple sclerosis. This table comes from immunoSEQ multiplex PCR, and its TCRdb copy is limited to in-frame clones, with some not included. The sample carries 35,000 to 45,000 clones, about 89% recorded once. Sequenced material: CD4+ T cells from peripheral blood mononuclear cells, taken in the first trimester of pregnancy. These receptors were obtained from a female donor with multiple sclerosis, enrolled in a pregnancy study.

This clone was observed a few times. The chain carries TRBV27 and TRBJ1-5; 9 bases fit TRBD1. With 1 base clipped from V and 4 bases from J, the junction kept 2 bases outside the gene matches. Germline-derived CDR1 and CDR2 are MNHEY and SMNVEV (reference sequence). The CDR3 loop spans 15 amino acids. The DNA for the CDR3 is TGTGCCAGCAGTTTATACGGACAGGGGAATCAGCCCCAGCATTTT. The encoded protein is CASSLYGQGNQPQHF.

This clone was recorded a few times. The CDR3 loop reads CASSAGARGYTF. The CDR3 DNA sequence: TGTGCCAGCAGTGCCGGAGCGAGGGGCTACACCTTC. V is TRBV2 and J is TRBJ1-2; no definite D call. V was trimmed by 4 bases and J by 8 bases, leaving 11 bases between them. The germline CDR1 and CDR2 sequences are SNHLY and FYNNEI. This CDR3 has 12 residues.

This chain connects TRBV6-6 to TRBJ2-3; 14 bases map to TRBD2. The germline gives CDR1 MNHNY, CDR2 SVGAGI (reference sequence). V lost 8 bases to trimming and J lost 5 bases; unmatched junction nucleotides: 6. The CDR3 length is 15 residues. CDR3 residues: CASSGLAGALDTQYF. The CDR3 bases are TGTGCCAGCTCGGGACTAGCGGGAGCGTTAGATACGCAGTATTTT.

The CDR3 coding sequence is TGTGCCACCTTAGAATCCTACGAGCAGTACTTC. Translation: CATLESYEQYF. The chain joins TRBV10-3 to TRBJ2-7; no clear D gene. The CDR3 runs to 11 residues. Germline values: CDR1 ENHRY, CDR2 SYGVKD. The V end was cut by 10 bases, the J end by 1 base, with 8 bases between.

The chain couples TRBV5-6 to TRBJ1-1, with 7 positions matching TRBD1. This CDR3 is built from 16 residues. Germline CDR1 and CDR2: SGHDT and YYEEEE. With 2 bases clipped from V and 3 bases from J, the junction kept 10 bases outside the gene matches. Written as DNA, the CDR3 is TGTGCCAGCAGCTTCAGACAGGGATGGGGGGACACTGAAGCTTTCTTT. This codes for CASSFRQGWGDTEAFF.

The chain uses TRBV29-1 and TRBJ2-4; possible D gene TRBD2, 7 bases. The CDR3 runs to 13 residues. V was pared by 4 bases and J by 6 bases, with 13 bases between. Germline CDR1 and CDR2: SQVTM and ANQGSEA. The CDR3 DNA sequence: TGCAGCGTTGGGGCCGGGGGGCGAAACATTCAGTACTTC. It specifies CSVGAGGRNIQYF.

The rearrangement joins TRBV6-6 to TRBJ2-2; TRBD1 matches at 12 bases. CDR1 is MNHNY, CDR2 SVGAGI, per germline (reference sequence). The CDR3 covers 16 residues. The V and J ends lost 7 bases and 7 bases, in that order; junction bases with no gene match: 10. CDR3: CASIQGDRGHGGELFF. Here the CDR3 DNA reads TGTGCCAGCATCCAAGGGGACAGGGGGCATGGCGGGGAGCTGTTTTTT.

The sample holds a few counts of this clone. The chain recombines TRBV27 with TRBJ2-7; tentative D call: TRBD1 (6 bases). V lost 6 bases, J lost 1 base, and 16 bases lay in between. This CDR3 region has 15 residues. Looked up from germline, CDR1 is MNHEY and CDR2 is SMNVEV (reference sequence). The CDR3 DNA sequence: TGTGCCAGCAGCCCAACCGGGACAATATCCTACGAGCAGTACTTC. Residues: CASSPTGTISYEQYF.

The rearrangement uses TRBV6-5 and TRBJ1-6, with D tentatively TRBD1 (6 bases). The germline CDR1 and CDR2 sequences are MNHEY and SVGAGI. The V and J ends lost 0 bases and 4 bases respectively, with 7 bases between them. The CDR3 totals 15 residues. CDR3 region: CASSYSTGYNSPLHF. In nucleotides, the CDR3 is TGTGCCAGCAGTTACTCCACAGGGTATAATTCACCCCTCCACTTT.

This clone has only one observation. The CDR3 reads CAWRAGNTQYF. In nucleotides, the CDR3 is TGTGCCTGGAGGGCAGGTAATACGCAGTATTTT. This rearrangement joins TRBV30 to TRBJ2-3; D unclear. V shed 3 bases and J shed 7 bases, with 8 bases lying between them. Germline V gives CDR1 GTSNPN, CDR2 SVGIG (reference sequence). The CDR3 covers 11 residues. Complete variable domain (other parts from reference TRBV30 and TRBJ2-3): SQTIHQWPATLVQPVGSPLSLECTVEGTSNPNLYWYRQAAGRGLQLLFYSVGIGQISSEVPQNLSASRPQDRQFILSSKKLLLSDSGFYLCAWRAGNTQYFGPGTRLTVL.

By share, this clone ranks as medium-sized. V and J are TRBV10-3 and TRBJ2-7; D not resolved. Trimming took 7 bases from V and 9 from J, leaving 13 bases between them. This CDR3 spans 11 amino acids. CDR1 is ENHRY and CDR2 is SYGVKD in the germline V gene. The CDR3 nucleotides read TGTGCCATCAAAAATGTCCTCGGGCAGTACTTC. Protein product: CAIKNVLGQYF.

The rearrangement joins TRBV5-1 to TRBJ1-3, with D uncertain. Germline V gives CDR1 SGHRS, CDR2 YFSETQ. The CDR3 totals 16 residues. Trimming pared 0 bases from V and 0 bases from J, leaving 10 bases between. The CDR3 spells CASSLVGGLSGNTIYF. CDR3 DNA sequence: TGCGCCAGCAGCTTGGTCGGAGGACTCTCTGGAAACACCATATATTTT.

This clone was seen just once. The V gene is TRBV5-1, the J gene TRBJ2-3; 11 nucleotides align to TRBD2. V lost 4 bases and J lost 0; bases outside the gene matches: 4. Germline V gene sequence: CDR1 SGHRS, CDR2 YFSETQ. There are 16 residues in the CDR3. CDR3 loop: CASSPGLAESTDTQYF. The CDR3, as DNA: TGCGCCAGCAGCCCGGGACTAGCGGAGAGCACAGATACGCAGTATTTT.

The rearrangement uses TRBV5-4 and TRBJ1-2; tentatively, D is TRBD1 (6 bases). Germline V CDR1 and CDR2: SGHNT, YYREEE (reference sequence). V was pared by 2 bases and J by 5 bases, with 16 bases between. The CDR3 totals 15 residues. In DNA, the CDR3 is TGTGCCAGCAGCTTCTCCGGCAGGGGCAGTTATGGCTACACCTTC. Translating gives CASSFSGRGSYGYTF. Supplemented by reference TRBV5-4 and TRBJ1-2, the full variable domain reads ETGVTQSPTHLIKTRGQQVTLRCSSQSGHNTVSWYQQALGQGPQFIFQYYREEENGRGNFPPRFSGLQFPNYSSELNVNALELDDSALYLCASSFSGRGSYGYTFGSGTRLTVV.

This clone was detected once. The chain carries TRBV5-1 and TRBJ2-1; D may be TRBD2 (6 bases). CDR1 and CDR2 from the germline V gene are SGHRS and YFSETQ. The V gene lost 0 bases and the J gene lost 8 bases, with 12 bases spanning the gap. The length of the CDR3 is 14 residues. The DNA of the CDR3 is TGCGCCAGCAGCTTGGACCAAGGGGAGGATGAGCAGTTCTTC. This gives the protein CASSLDQGEDEQFF.

On this clone itself: In the same sample, other DNA sequences code for this CDR3. The J gene is TRBJ1-2, the V gene TRBV19; D remains unclear. The length of the CDR3 is 14 residues. Germline V gene sequence: CDR1 LNHDA, CDR2 SQIVND (reference sequence). V was cut by 3 bases and J by 0 bases, with 8 bases left in between. CDR3 sequence reads: CASSIAGTNYGYTF. The CDR3 coding sequence is TGTGCCAGTAGTATTGCCGGGACTAACTATGGCTACACCTTC.

The gene calls are TRBV29-1 and TRBJ2-6, with TRBD1 as a possible D gene (6 bases). Trimming took off 2 bases at V and 0 bases at J, with 11 bases between the two ends. The CDR3 runs 16 residues. Germline V gene lookup returns CDR1 SQVTM and CDR2 ANQGSEA. The CDR3 region has the DNA TGCAGCGTTGAAAGGGACACTGACTCTGGGGCCAACGTCCTGACTTTC. The encoded protein is CSVERDTDSGANVLTF.

This clone occurred once. Other DNA sequences from this sample encode an identical CDR3 as well. The V and J genes are TRBV18 and TRBJ1-2, with 7 bases identical to TRBD1. The CDR3 has 13 amino acids. After removal of 2 bases from V and 5 bases from J, the junction contained 2 bases not matched to a gene. Germline V gene data show CDR1 as KGHSH and CDR2 as LQKENI. DNA of the CDR3: TGTGCCAGCTCACCAGGACAGGAGTATGGCTACACCTTC. Translated: CASSPGQEYGYTF. Variable domain in full (rest from reference TRBV18 and TRBJ1-2): NAGVMQNPRHLVRRRGQEARLRCSPMKGHSHVYWYRQLPEEGLKFMVYLQKENIIDESGMPKERFSAEFPKEGPSILRIQQVVRGDSAAYFCASSPGQEYGYTFGSGTRLTVV.

V usage is TRBV5-6 and J usage is TRBJ1-5, with 12 bases fitting TRBD1. The CDR3 runs to 16 residues. After removal of 0 bases from V and 7 bases from J, the junction contained 5 bases not matched to a gene. The germline CDR1 and CDR2 sequences are SGHDT and YYEEEE. The CDR3 reads CASSLAGQGARQPQHF. The CDR3 nucleotides are TGTGCCAGCAGCTTGGCGGGACAGGGGGCACGACAGCCCCAGCATTTT.

This chain uses TRBV30 with TRBJ2-3, with TRBD2 as a possible D gene (6 bases). The germline V gene has CDR1 GTSNPN and CDR2 SVGIG (reference sequence). This CDR3 has 14 residues. Deletions cut 1 base from V and 4 bases from J, with 12 bases between. In DNA form, the CDR3 reads TGTGCCTGGAGTGGAGGCGGGAATTCAGATACGCAGTATTTT. Encoded protein: CAWSGGGNSDTQYF.

This chain links TRBV15 with TRBJ1-4, with TRBD1 matching 11 bases. V gave up 3 bases and J gave up 6 bases; unmatched junction bases: 0. Germline assignment: CDR1 LNHNV and CDR2 YYDKDF (reference sequence). The CDR3 loop spans 14 amino acids. The CDR3 here is CATSRDRGHEKLFF. CDR3 sequence (DNA): TGTGCCACCAGCAGGGACAGGGGGCATGAAAAACTGTTTTTT.

The chain couples TRBV18 to TRBJ1-4; D gene unclear. Per germline, CDR1 KGHSH and CDR2 LQKENI. Deletions cut 6 bases from V and 8 bases from J, with 13 bases between. There are 13 residues in the CDR3. The CDR3 coding sequence is TGTGCCAGCTCCCGAGACTTAGACGAAAAACTGTTTTTT. Its protein is CASSRDLDEKLFF.

This rearrangement joins TRBV19 to TRBJ1-5; D remains unclear. Germline V CDR1 and CDR2: LNHDA, SQIVND (reference sequence). The CDR3 consists of 15 residues. V was trimmed by 4 bases and J by 7 bases, leaving 17 bases between them. The CDR3 DNA is TGTGCCAGTAGTAGTACCGAGGCCGGGAAGCAGCCCCAGCATTTT. The encoded protein is CASSSTEAGKQPQHF. The variable domain in full, completed from reference TRBV19 and TRBJ1-5, reads DGGITQSPKYLFRKEGQNVTLSCEQNLNHDAMYWYRQDPGQGLRLIYYSQIVNDFQKGDIAEGYSVSREKKESFPLTVTSAQKNPTAFYLCASSSTEAGKQPQHFGDGTRLSIL.

CDR3 sequence (DNA): TGTGCCAGCAGCTTATCCTTTGGGGGGAATCAGCCCCAGCATTTT. Protein: CASSLSFGGNQPQHF. This chain connects TRBV7-8 to TRBJ1-5; TRBD1 might be the D (5 bases). The germline gives CDR1 SGHVS, CDR2 FQNEAQ. V lost 2 bases to trimming and J lost 4 bases, with 12 bases between them. This CDR3 region has 15 residues.

The chain carries TRBV10-1 and TRBJ2-7; weak D call: TRBD2 (6 bases). Germline loops: CDR1 WNHNN, CDR2 SYGVQD (reference sequence). V dropped 0 bases and J dropped 4 bases, with 13 bases sitting between them. The CDR3 consists of 15 residues. CDR3 protein: CASSESGTPKYEQYF. In nucleotides, the CDR3 is TGCGCCAGCAGTGAGTCAGGGACTCCAAAATACGAGCAGTACTTC.